A selection of T cell receptor beta chains follows, all from one sample in a study of cytomegalovirus exposure and HLA in healthy donors. Clones were sequenced by immunoSEQ multiplex PCR, and TCRdb holds only the in-frame ones, with some missing. The sample records more than 140,000 clones, roughly 81% being singletons. The specimen sequenced was PBMCs. The receptors here all came from a female donor in good health and CMV-seronegative. Both conserved end residues are part of each CDR3. The D gene is left open where the match is weak. Some rows have no size entry. The others give once, few or many, or a class for an expanded clone.

clone size,J gene,D gene,V gene,CDR3 DNA,CDR3 protein
-,TRBJ1-2,TRBD1,TRBV6-1,TGTGCCAGCAGTGGTAGGGGGCCCCTAGGGGGCTACACCTTC,CASSGRGPLGGYTF
-,TRBJ1-2,-,TRBV28,TGTGCCAGCAGTTCCGGCGGCAGTAACTATGGCTACACCTTC,CASSSGGSNYGYTF
few,TRBJ1-3,-,TRBV6-6,TGTGCCAGCAGTTACTCGAAGTGGGGCCACGGAAACACCATATATTTT,CASSYSKWGHGNTIYF
-,TRBJ2-5,TRBD1,TRBV5-1,TGCGCCAGCAGCGACACAGGGGTGGGAGAGACCCAGTACTTC,CASSDTGVGETQYF
-,TRBJ1-1,TRBD1,TRBV28,TGTGCCAGCAGGGTGACAGGGGGCACTGAAGCTTTCTTT,CASRVTGGTEAFF
-,TRBJ2-2,-,TRBV7-2,TGTGCCAGCAGCTTAAAGCCGATGGGGGAGCTGTTTTTT,CASSLKPMGELFF
few,TRBJ2-2,-,TRBV7-9,TGTGCCAGCAGCTTATCAGGGAACACCGGGGAGCTGTTTTTT,CASSLSGNTGELFF
few,TRBJ1-4,-,TRBV7-2,TGTGCCAGCAGCTTATCGCAGGGGTGGATTGAAAAACTGTTTTTT,CASSLSQGWIEKLFF
-,TRBJ1-1,-,TRBV7-2,TGTGCCAGCAGCTTTTTCCAGGGAAGTAAGGGCACTGAAGCTTTCTTT,CASSFFQGSKGTEAFF
few,TRBJ2-7,TRBD2,TRBV7-3,TGTGCCAGCAGCGTGGGGCCTAGCGGGGGGAACTACGAGCAGTACTTC,CASSVGPSGGNYEQYF
few,TRBJ2-7,TRBD1,TRBV7-9,TGTGCCAGCCAGGGACAGGGGGCCTCCTACGAGCAGTACTTC,CASQGQGASYEQYF
-,TRBJ2-5,TRBD2,TRBV19,TGTGCCAGTAGTATCGCAGCGGGGGAGGAGACCCAGTACTTC,CASSIAAGEETQYF
-,TRBJ1-2,TRBD1,TRBV19,TGTGCCAGTAGTAGGGGACAGGGAAATGGCTACACCTTC,CASSRGQGNGYTF
once,TRBJ1-1,-,TRBV7-9,TGTTCCAGCAGCTTAGCTCGGCAGGGGTTCACTGAAGCTTTCTTT,CSSSLARQGFTEAFF
-,TRBJ2-3,-,TRBV29-1,TGCAGCGGTGGACAGACCCAACCCACAGATACGCAGTATTTT,CSGGQTQPTDTQYF
-,TRBJ2-5,-,TRBV27,TGTGCCAGCAGTTTATTTCCGGGGAACCAAGAGACCCAGTACTTC,CASSLFPGNQETQYF
-,TRBJ2-2,TRBD1,TRBV19,TGTGCCAGTAGTATCCGGGACAGAGTCACCGGGGAGCTGTTTTTT,CASSIRDRVTGELFF
-,TRBJ1-2,-,TRBV5-1,TGCGCCAGCAGCTTGGGCCCCAGCTATGGCTACACCTTC,CASSLGPSYGYTF
few,TRBJ1-3,-,TRBV6-1,TGTGCCAGCAGGGGGACATCCTCTGGAAACACCATATATTTT,CASRGTSSGNTIYF
-,TRBJ1-1,TRBD1,TRBV6-1,TGTGCCAGCAGTCAGGACAGGGTTACTGAAGCTTTCTTT,CASSQDRVTEAFF
-,TRBJ2-7,-,TRBV9,TGTGCCAGCAGCGTAGGGTATGGGGGGGCCGGCGGCGAGCAGTACTTC,CASSVGYGGAGGEQYF
-,TRBJ2-2,-,TRBV7-2,TGTGCCAGCAGCTTGTTGGGAGGCACCGGGGAGCTGTTTTTT,CASSLLGGTGELFF
-,TRBJ2-1,TRBD1,TRBV11-2,TGTGCCAGCAGCTTAGGACAGGGGATCGATGAGCAGTTCTTC,CASSLGQGIDEQFF
-,TRBJ1-3,TRBD1,TRBV19,TGTGCCAGTCTAAGGACAGGGTCTGGGGCCGGCTCTGGAAACACCATATATTTT,CASLRTGSGAGSGNTIYF
-,TRBJ1-1,-,TRBV7-9,TGTTCCAGCAGCTTAGGAGCCGCTGAAGCTTTCTTT,CSSSLGAAEAFF
-,TRBJ2-3,TRBD2,TRBV7-9,TGTGCCAGCAGCCCGAAATCCGGGACTAGCGGGGAAAGCACAGATACGCAGTATTTT,CASSPKSGTSGESTDTQYF
few,TRBJ1-1,-,TRBV27,TGTGCCAGCAGTGAGGCCAGGGACACTGATGAAGCTTTCTTT,CASSEARDTDEAFF
-,TRBJ1-1,-,TRBV6-1,TGTGCCAGCAGTCCACAGGCGCGGAACACTGAAGCTTTCTTT,CASSPQARNTEAFF
-,TRBJ2-3,-,TRBV6-5,TGTGCCAGCAGTTACTCGGTAGGGGGAACGCAGTATTTT,CASSYSVGGTQYF
-,TRBJ1-5,-,TRBV4-2,TGTGCCAGCAGCCAAGATAGCCAGGGGAGACAGCCCCAGCATTTT,CASSQDSQGRQPQHF
-,TRBJ2-5,TRBD1,TRBV15,TGTGCCACCAGCAGAGGGACAGGGGAATGGAAGACCCAGTACTTC,CATSRGTGEWKTQYF
once,TRBJ2-1,TRBD2,TRBV14,TGTGCCAGCAGCCAAGGTAGGACTAGCGGCGTCCATGAGCAGTTCTTC,CASSQGRTSGVHEQFF
-,TRBJ2-5,TRBD2,TRBV29-1,TGCAGCGTTGAGGTTGGGCTAGCGGGGATGGAGACCCAGTACTTC,CSVEVGLAGMETQYF
-,TRBJ2-7,TRBD2,TRBV28,TGTGCCAGCAGCCTAGCGGGAGAAGTCGAGCAGTACTTC,CASSLAGEVEQYF
-,TRBJ2-3,TRBD2,TRBV6-1,TGTGCCAGCAGTGAAGCGGGGGGGTGGGATACGCAGTATTTT,CASSEAGGWDTQYF
-,TRBJ1-4,TRBD1,TRBV18,TGTGCCAGCTCACCGGGACAGGGGAATGAAAAACTGTTTTTT,CASSPGQGNEKLFF
-,TRBJ2-7,-,TRBV14,TGTGCCAGCAGCCAAGATACAGCGCAGTACTTC,CASSQDTAQYF
-,TRBJ1-3,-,TRBV6-9,TGTGCCAGCAGTTTGAGACAGACGCACTCTGGAAACACCATATATTTT,CASSLRQTHSGNTIYF
few,TRBJ1-4,-,TRBV6-5,TGTGCCAGCAGTTACTCCGGGACATGGAATGAAAAACTGTTTTTT,CASSYSGTWNEKLFF
-,TRBJ2-7,TRBD1,TRBV9,TGTGCCAGCAGCCCGGGACAGGGGGCCTACGAGCAGTACTTC,CASSPGQGAYEQYF
once,TRBJ2-4,-,TRBV7-9,TGTGCCAGCAGCTCGTACCAGCAGGGAGGAGTCGCCAAAAACATTCAGTACTTC,CASSSYQQGGVAKNIQYF
-,TRBJ2-7,TRBD1,TRBV7-2,TGTGCCAGCAGCCCGGGGACAGGGGTCTCCTACGAGCAGTACTTC,CASSPGTGVSYEQYF
-,TRBJ1-1,TRBD1,TRBV9,TGTGCCAGCAGCGAACCCCAGGGGGCGTGGGGCACTGAAGCTTTCTTT,CASSEPQGAWGTEAFF
-,TRBJ2-6,-,TRBV19,TGTGCCAGTAGTTGGGGGGTCTCCTCTGGGGCCAACGTCCTGACTTTC,CASSWGVSSGANVLTF
-,TRBJ2-1,-,TRBV2,TGTGCCAGCAGTGCAGTAGGGGATGAGCAGTTCTTC,CASSAVGDEQFF
-,TRBJ1-3,-,TRBV6-5,TGTGCCAGCAGTCCCACAGGGAGCTCTGGAAACACCATATATTTT,CASSPTGSSGNTIYF
-,TRBJ2-1,-,TRBV6-5,TGTGCCAGCAGCCGCACCACAGCCGCCTACAATGAGCAGTTCTTC,CASSRTTAAYNEQFF
-,TRBJ2-7,TRBD1,TRBV11-3,TGTGCCAGCAGCAGGGGACAGGCAAGGGGGGAGCAGTACTTC,CASSRGQARGEQYF